This TCR beta chain appears in the sequencing data of a study of blood T cell repertoires in COVID-19 (dated by TCRdb to about 2020). About the investigation overall: Collaborator samples came from the United States, Italy and Spain and covered acute and convalescent phases of COVID-19. The material from the prospective study consisted of cDNA or gDNA derived from T cells, B-cell-depleted T cells, or PBMCs. The dataset comprised deeply sampled blood TCRbeta repertoires from subjects exposed to, actively infected with, or recovered from COVID-19. The repertoires were made available in a free public database intended to serve as a resource for research on the immune response to SARS-CoV-2. Samples came from the ongoing ImmuneRACE study (first 160 participants) plus 1,254 subjects from 6 global collaborators. The sample metadata nearly always contained a de-identified subject ID, COVID-19 status, age in years and sex. Where HLA class I and class II types were available, the types were taken from metadata supplied by the sample provider, not from assay-based typing. Study-level results and caveats: The amount of clinical and demographic metadata varied by source and participant and was provided uncurated.

Each collaborating institution followed its own protocols to collect whole blood in K2EDTA tubes. Collaborator samples were shipped for TCRbeta analysis as frozen whole blood, isolated PBMCs, or DNA extracted from either sample type. The immunoSEQ Assay, a bias-controlled multiplex PCR, was used to amplify TCRbeta CDR3 regions from genomic DNA. In the original analysis: Nucleated cell counts per sample were estimated from amplification of reference gene primers within the assay. Sequence reads were collapsed and filtered to measure the absolute abundance of every unique TCRbeta CDR3 rearrangement. For each sample, productive Simpson clonality was calculated as the square root of Simpson's diversity index across productive rearrangements. TCRdb took over this immuneACCESS table, retaining in-frame rearrangements with V and J assigned. Such tables are incomplete; in checked studies, under half of the missing clones stem from an unresolved V gene, and the remainder is unexplained. From that table come the V and J calls and clone size; the DNA was used to work out D and trimming. Within this sample are around 160,000 clones, with more than 70% of them counted one time only. Of the sample, about 2.8% is held by the ten largest clones.

The CDR3 measures 15 amino acids from cysteine to phenylalanine. Here the CDR3 DNA is all that survives: 45 bases in frame from base 1. As encoded in the germline V gene, CDR1 is SGHNT while CDR2 is YENEEA. Trimming takes 3 bases off V and 4 bases off J; junction bases not matched to a gene: 2. With regard to this clone: The antigen it recognizes is unknown. No qualities accompany the bases; no much larger clone lies one base away. Other DNA sequences of this sample code for an identical CDR3.

Recombination connected TRBV11-3 to TRBJ2-1, and TRBD2 aligns with 11 junction nucleotides. Sequencing used peripheral blood. The clonotype was recovered from a man in his fifties or sixties with acute or convalescent COVID-19. CDR3 loop: CASSLGLADYNEQFF. The DNA sequence is TGTGCCAGCAGCTTGGGACTAGCGGATTACAATGAGCAGTTCTTC.